These T cell receptor beta chains were read from a single sample in a study of T cell responses to AZD1222 COVID-19 vaccine. Profiled with immunoSEQ multiplex PCR; TCRdb holds only in-frame clones, not every one. The data contain 150,000 to 200,000 clones, 94% of them seen just once; the ten biggest clones take up approximately 5.5%. The sequencing used peripheral blood, collected 28 days after the second AZD1222 dose. The receptors were sampled from an adult who received the AZD1222 COVID-19 vaccine. CDR3s include the opening cysteine and the closing phenylalanine or tryptophan.

>TRBV4-3|TRBJ2-1
CASSQGRVPYNEQFF
>TRBV5-1|TRBJ2-1
CASSGDSQISEQFF
>TRBV28|TRBJ2-3
CASETGRTDTQYF
>TRBV19|TRBJ1-2
CASSIGQGRSYGYTF
>TRBV28|TRBJ2-7
CASSSPTGGRHYEQYF
>TRBV2|TRBJ1-2
CASSSGGGPNYGYTF
>TRBV6-5|TRBJ1-5
CASGPGDRGHQPQHF
>TRBV7-6|TRBJ1-5
CASSSQGAGNQPQHF
>TRBV14|TRBJ1-2
CASSAPGEGYYGYTF
>TRBV20-1|TRBJ2-7
CSGERTYEQYF
>TRBV23-1|TRBJ2-7
CASSPGRKYEQYF
>TRBV12-5|TRBJ2-6
CASGLLLTGGVSGANVLTF
>TRBV11-2|TRBJ2-3
CASSLAGARTDTQYF
>TRBV12-3/TRBV12-4|TRBJ1-1
CATSRVNTEAFF
>TRBV7-2|TRBJ2-1
CASSWDVGGNEQFF
>TRBV15|TRBJ1-1
CATSRDDRITEAFF
>TRBV10-2|TRBJ2-3
CASSESRRDTQYF
>TRBV7-2|TRBJ2-5
CASSSFAGKLQETQYF
>TRBV28|TRBJ2-7
CASSLRRGEQYF
>TRBV21-1|TRBJ1-1
CASSKGQGRVTEAFF
>TRBV24-1|TRBJ2-3
CATSDSTASGRKTDTQYF
>TRBV5-1|TRBJ2-6
CASSGTAGANVLTF
>TRBV6-5|TRBJ2-1
CASSYSFRADEQFF
>TRBV2|TRBJ2-1
CASSESSINEQFF
>TRBV5-4|TRBJ2-3
CASSSPGLAGVGADTQYF
>TRBV2|TRBJ1-4
CASRAFGSWVKLFF
>TRBV19|TRBJ2-3
CASSPDREDTQYF
>TRBV6-5|TRBJ1-5
CASSYRPNSNQPQHF
>TRBV6-5|TRBJ1-2
CASSYSNRPTNYGYTF
>TRBV5-4|TRBJ2-1
CASSWIGSMGNEQFF
>TRBV6-1|TRBJ2-5
CASSGGTGGVRETQYF
>TRBV6-2/TRBV6-3|TRBJ2-1
CASSYSRTSENEQFF
>TRBV2|TRBJ1-1
CASSDYSNTEAFF
>TRBV18|TRBJ2-1
CASSPYFAEQFF
>TRBV24-1|TRBJ1-4
CAGPIRDNIWGATNEKLFF
>TRBV2|TRBJ1-2
CASRTVRGPNYGYTF
>TRBV3-1/TRBV3-2|TRBJ2-7
CASSQDPHLKDRGPGEQYF
>TRBV5-8|TRBJ1-4
CASSLGRSTFNEKLFF
>TRBV6-5|TRBJ1-1
CASSYPGRGRAFF
>TRBV12-3/TRBV12-4|TRBJ2-1
CASSESGGEFF
>TRBV28|TRBJ2-7
CASSPPRGDSSYEQYF
>TRBV6-5|TRBJ1-1
CASTPAGGTEAFF
>TRBV9|TRBJ1-1
CASSVSGLDTEAFF
>TRBV2|TRBJ1-2
CASSEMPGYGYTF
>TRBV11-2|TRBJ2-1
CASSLAGNNEQFF
>TRBV7-9|TRBJ1-1
CASIRVNTEAFF
>TRBV19|TRBJ2-1
CASSKGQGVNEQFF
>TRBV7-9|TRBJ2-7
CASSSHGQGYISYEQYF
>TRBV28|TRBJ1-1
CASSWAGTGGHTEAFF
>TRBV12-3/TRBV12-4|TRBJ2-1
CANRGGNEQFF
>TRBV7-6|TRBJ2-6
CASSLGPLQGARSGANVLTF
>TRBV12-2|TRBJ1-2
CASRPYWGQDGYTF
>TRBV5-6|TRBJ1-1
CASSLGGEAFF
>TRBV2|TRBJ1-4
CASRADREYEKLFF
>TRBV28|TRBJ2-2
CASSLVGQGVTGELFF
>TRBV5-5|TRBJ1-5
CASSLAVTANQPQHF
>TRBV28|TRBJ1-6
CASIGLDSPLHF